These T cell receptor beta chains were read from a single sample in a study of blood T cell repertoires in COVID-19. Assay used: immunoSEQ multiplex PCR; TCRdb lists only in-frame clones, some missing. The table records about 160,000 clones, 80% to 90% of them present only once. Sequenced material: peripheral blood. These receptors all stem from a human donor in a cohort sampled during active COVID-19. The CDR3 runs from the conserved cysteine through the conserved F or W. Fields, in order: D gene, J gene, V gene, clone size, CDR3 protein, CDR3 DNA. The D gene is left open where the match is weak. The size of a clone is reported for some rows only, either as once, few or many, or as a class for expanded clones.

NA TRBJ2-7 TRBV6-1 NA CASSDPGRWQYF TGTGCCAGCAGTGATCCTGGGAGGTGGCAGTACTTC
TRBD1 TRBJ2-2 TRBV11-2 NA CASSPGTGVSGELFF TGTGCCAGCAGCCCCGGGACAGGGGTTTCCGGGGAGCTGTTTTTT
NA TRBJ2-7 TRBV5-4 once CASSHVGTYEQYF TGTGCCAGCAGCCACGTTGGCACCTACGAGCAGTACTTC
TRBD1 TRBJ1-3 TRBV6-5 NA CASSRDSGNTIYF TGTGCCAGCAGCAGGGACAGTGGAAACACCATATATTTT
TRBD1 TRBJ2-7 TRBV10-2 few CASKRGRGPYEQYF TGCGCCAGCAAGAGGGGCAGGGGGCCGTACGAGCAGTACTTC
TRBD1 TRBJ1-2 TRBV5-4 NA CASSSPGQAFGYTF TGTGCCAGCAGCTCCCCGGGACAGGCCTTCGGCTACACCTTC
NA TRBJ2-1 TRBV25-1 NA CASSPGSHNEQFF TGTGCCAGCAGCCCGGGATCCCACAATGAGCAGTTCTTC
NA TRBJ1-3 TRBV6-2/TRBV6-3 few CASSYSLRGGNTIYF TGTGCCAGCAGTTACTCTCTCCGGGGAGGAAACACCATATATTTT
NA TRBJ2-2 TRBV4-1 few CASSPSYGGNAGELFF TGCGCCAGCAGCCCCTCTTACGGGGGAAATGCCGGGGAGCTGTTTTTT
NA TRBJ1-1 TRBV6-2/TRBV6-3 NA CASSVPRGNTEAFF TGTGCCAGCAGCGTGCCCCGGGGGAACACTGAAGCTTTCTTT
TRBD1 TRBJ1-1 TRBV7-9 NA CASSWTGTEAFF TGTGCCAGCAGCTGGACAGGGACCGAAGCTTTCTTT
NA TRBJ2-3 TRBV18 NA CASSQIDRTDTQYF TGTGCCAGCTCACAAATAGACAGGACAGATACGCAGTATTTT
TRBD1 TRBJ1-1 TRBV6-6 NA CASRPGQMNTEAFF TGTGCCAGCAGGCCGGGACAGATGAACACTGAAGCTTTCTTT
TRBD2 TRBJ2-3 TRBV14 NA CASSQFPRSSGGTDTQYF TGTGCCAGCAGCCAATTCCCTAGGAGTAGCGGGGGGACAGATACGCAGTATTTT
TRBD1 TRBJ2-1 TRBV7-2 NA CASSRTPGTDHNEQFF TGTGCCAGCAGTCGCACCCCCGGGACAGACCACAATGAGCAGTTCTTC
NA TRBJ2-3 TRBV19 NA CASSLGSAGTDTQYF TGTGCCAGTAGTCTAGGTTCGGCGGGCACAGATACGCAGTATTTT
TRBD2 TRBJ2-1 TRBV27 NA CASSQRLAGIGINEQFF TGTGCCAGCAGTCAGAGACTAGCGGGAATCGGGATAAATGAGCAGTTCTTC
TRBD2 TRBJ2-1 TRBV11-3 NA CASSFGGVGEQFF TGTGCCAGCAGCTTTGGGGGGGTAGGTGAGCAGTTCTTC
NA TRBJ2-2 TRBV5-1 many CASSLGGGSGYTGELFF TGCGCCAGCAGCTTGGGAGGTGGTAGCGGATACACCGGGGAGCTGTTTTTT
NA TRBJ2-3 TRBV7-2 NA CASRKTALITDTQYF TGTGCCAGCAGAAAAACAGCCCTGATAACAGATACGCAGTATTTT
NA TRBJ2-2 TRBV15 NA CATSRGPQGSTNTGELFF TGTGCCACCAGCAGAGGCCCCCAGGGCAGTACGAACACCGGGGAGCTGTTTTTT
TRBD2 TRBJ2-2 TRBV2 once CASSTGLAGGIGELFF TGTGCCAGCAGTACCGGACTAGCGGGGGGGATCGGGGAGCTGTTTTTT
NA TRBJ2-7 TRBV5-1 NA CASSGALYEQYF TGCGCCAGCAGCGGGGCCCTATACGAGCAGTACTTC
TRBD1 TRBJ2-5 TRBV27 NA CASSLHGQGLGETQYF TGTGCCAGCAGTTTACATGGACAGGGCCTCGGGGAGACCCAGTACTTC
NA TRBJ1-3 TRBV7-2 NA CASSLAGAASGNTIYF TGTGCCAGCAGCTTAGCGGGGGCAGCCTCTGGAAACACCATATATTTT
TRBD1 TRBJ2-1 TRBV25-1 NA CASSESRGLDNEQFF TGTGCCAGCAGTGAAAGTAGGGGGCTAGACAATGAGCAGTTCTTC
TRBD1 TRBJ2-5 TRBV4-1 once CASSDRQGSKETQYF TGCGCCAGCAGCGACAGACAGGGGTCGAAAGAGACCCAGTACTTC
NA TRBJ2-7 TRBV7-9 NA CASSLGRTAASYEQYF TGTGCCAGCAGCTTAGGTAGGACAGCCGCCTCCTACGAGCAGTACTTC
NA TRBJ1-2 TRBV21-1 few CASSSPDSLKGYTF TGTGCCAGCAGCTCACCGGACAGCTTAAAGGGCTACACCTTC
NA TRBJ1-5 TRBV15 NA CATSSGGSHQPQHF TGTGCCACCAGCAGCGGGGGTAGTCATCAGCCCCAGCATTTT
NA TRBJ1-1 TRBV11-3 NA CASADRRNTEAFF TGTGCCAGCGCAGACAGGCGAAACACTGAAGCTTTCTTT
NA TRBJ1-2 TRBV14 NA CASSPSSYGYTF TGTGCCAGCAGCCCATCCAGCTATGGCTACACCTTC
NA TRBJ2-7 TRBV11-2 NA CASSSPRGRGDSYEQYF TGTGCCAGCAGCTCGCCAAGGGGGCGGGGGGACTCCTACGAGCAGTACTTC
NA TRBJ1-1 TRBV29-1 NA CSTRIGGANTEAFF TGCAGCACTAGGATAGGGGGGGCAAACACTGAAGCTTTCTTT
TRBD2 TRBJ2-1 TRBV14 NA CASSPSSGGYNEQFF TGTGCCAGCAGCCCATCTAGCGGGGGGTACAATGAGCAGTTCTTC
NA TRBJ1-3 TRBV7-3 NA CASSPQGSGNTIYF TGTGCCAGCAGCCCACAGGGCTCTGGAAACACCATATATTTT
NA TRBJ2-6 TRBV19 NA CASSPAGTGANVLTF TGTGCCAGTAGCCCCGCGGGGACTGGGGCCAACGTCCTGACTTTC
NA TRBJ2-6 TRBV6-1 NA CASSEEAAGANVLTF TGTGCCAGCAGTGAGGAGGCGGCTGGGGCCAACGTCCTGACTTTC
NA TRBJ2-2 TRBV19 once CASSIWGTGLGGELFF TGTGCCAGTAGTATATGGGGCACAGGGTTGGGCGGGGAGCTGTTTTTT
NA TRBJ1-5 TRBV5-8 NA CASSFGANQPQHF TGTGCCAGCAGCTTTGGGGCCAATCAGCCCCAGCATTTT
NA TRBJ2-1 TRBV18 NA CASSPRTASEQFF TGTGCCAGCTCACCGAGAACGGCTAGTGAGCAGTTCTTC
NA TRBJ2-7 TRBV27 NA CASSLTGSHEQYF TGTGCCAGCAGTTTGACGGGGAGCCACGAGCAGTACTTC
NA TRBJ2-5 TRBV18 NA CASSPLGAETQYF TGTGCCAGCTCACCATTGGGGGCAGAGACCCAGTACTTC
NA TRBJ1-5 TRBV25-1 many CASSVQGDQPQHF TGTGCCAGCAGTGTACAGGGCGATCAGCCCCAGCATTTT
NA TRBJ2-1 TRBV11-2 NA CASSPLNEQFF TGTGCCAGCAGCCCTCTCAATGAGCAGTTCTTC
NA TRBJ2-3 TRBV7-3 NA CASSFSTGGTDTQYF TGTGCCAGCAGCTTCTCGACGGGGGGCACAGATACGCAGTATTTT
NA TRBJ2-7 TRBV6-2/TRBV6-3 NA CASSSGHSTYEQYF TGTGCCAGCAGTTCGGGACATTCTACCTACGAGCAGTACTTC
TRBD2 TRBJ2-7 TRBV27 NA CASSFASGKAYEQYF TGTGCCAGCAGTTTCGCTAGCGGGAAAGCCTACGAGCAGTACTTC
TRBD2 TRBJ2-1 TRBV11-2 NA CASRPSGSMTEQFF TGTGCCAGCAGACCTAGCGGGAGTATGACTGAGCAGTTCTTC
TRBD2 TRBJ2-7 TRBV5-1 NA CASSPGLAGVGEQYF TGCGCCAGCAGCCCCGGACTAGCGGGGGTAGGCGAGCAGTACTTC
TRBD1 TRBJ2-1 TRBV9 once CASSPGQGSYNEQFF TGTGCCAGCAGCCCGGGACAGGGCTCCTACAATGAGCAGTTCTTC
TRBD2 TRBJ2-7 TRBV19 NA CASSSSGGYEQYF TGTGCCAGTAGTTCCAGCGGGGGTTACGAGCAGTACTTC
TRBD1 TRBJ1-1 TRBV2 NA CASSEALQRGHTEAFF TGTGCCAGCAGTGAAGCGCTTCAAAGGGGGCACACTGAAGCTTTCTTT